A selection of T cell receptor beta chains follows, all from one sample in a study of tumor-infiltrating lymphocytes in primary liver carcinoma. TCRdb fed the multiplex PCR reads into MiXCR, producing one record per CDR3 protein. The sample records around 70,000 distinct CDR3 sequences, over 60% being singletons. Sequenced input: liver tumor tissue from sampling region 4. The receptors derive from a man between 35 and 55 years old with primary liver carcinoma and hepatitis B virus infection. Both conserved end residues are part of each CDR3. The D gene is left open where the match is weak. Not all rows give a size; the values are once, few, many and, for expanded clones, a class.

cdr3_aa	cdr3_nt	d_call	cdr3_length	v_call	j_call	clone_size
CVSSPILWTPRSGRGRGTDTQYF	TGTGTCAGCAGCCCCATCCTCTGGACACCTCGCAGCGGGAGGGGTAGGGGCACAGATACGCAGTATTTT	TRBD2	23	TRBV5-6	TRBJ2-3	NA
CACSQITGGAGAFF	TGCGCCTGCAGCCAAATTACAGGAGGCGCGGGAGCTTTCTTT	NA	14	TRBV4-1	TRBJ1-1	NA
CASIPAPSSYSEQFF	TGTGCCAGCATCCCGGCCCCGAGCTCCTACAGTGAGCAATTCTTC	NA	15	TRBV11-2	TRBJ2-1	NA
CASSLSYRGPVKQVRSYSEQLF	TGTGCCAGTAGCCTCTCCTACCGGGGTCCCGTGAAACAGGTTCGCTCCTACAGTGAGCAGCTCTTC	NA	22	TRBV11-2	TRBJ2-1	NA
CASSILPSRYSNQPQHF	TGTGCCAGCAGCATCTTACCGAGCCGGTATAGCAATCAGCCCCAGCATTTT	NA	17	TRBV2	TRBJ1-5	once
CASSKDSSYVQYF	TGTGCCAGCAGCAAAGATAGCTCCTACGTGCAGTACTTC	NA	13	TRBV14	TRBJ2-7	once
CASSPRAGGSPYERYF	TGTGCCAGCTCACCACGGGCGGGAGGGAGCCCCTACGAGCGGTACTTC	TRBD2	16	TRBV18	TRBJ2-7	NA
CASSQIHGTSAAKNIRYF	TGCGCCAGCAGCCAAATTCACGGGACTAGCGCCGCCAAAAACATTCGGTACTTC	TRBD2	18	TRBV4-1	TRBJ2-4	NA
CASSSFTVGGPNEQFF	TGTGCCAGCAGTTCCTTTACTGTGGGAGGGCCTAATGAGCAGTTCTTC	TRBD2	16	TRBV28	TRBJ2-1	NA
CASSEREQAYERYF	TGTGCCAGCAGTGAAAGGGAACAAGCCTACGAGCGGTACTTC	NA	14	TRBV6-1	TRBJ2-7	NA
CAWGPVNGQFF	TGTGCCTGGGGACCTGTAAATGGGCAGTTCTTC	NA	11	TRBV30	TRBJ2-1	NA
CASSVHGGKDGYTF	TGTGCCAGTAGTGTGCATGGGGGAAAGGATGGCTACACCTTC	NA	14	TRBV6-5	TRBJ1-2	NA
CASSYITGVAGELFF	TGTGCCAGCAGTTACATTACAGGGGTAGCCGGGGAGCTGTTTTTT	TRBD1	15	TRBV6-2/TRBV6-3	TRBJ2-2	many
CASSKGPSEETQYF	TGTGCCAGCAGCAAGGGCCCCTCCGAGGAGACCCAGTACTTC	NA	14	TRBV6-5	TRBJ2-5	NA
CACPFNWDSENTGELFF	TGTGCCTGCCCATTCAACTGGGACTCCGAGAACACCGGGGAGCTGTTTTTT	NA	17	TRBV30	TRBJ2-2	many
CACSPTGDGWEEQYF	TGCGCCTGCAGCCCCACAGGGGATGGTTGGGAAGAGCAGTACTTC	TRBD1	15	TRBV4-1	TRBJ2-7	NA
CASNQVDGRPYNGQFF	TGTGCCAGCAACCAAGTTGACGGGAGGCCCTACAATGGGCAGTTCTTC	TRBD2	16	TRBV6-4	TRBJ2-1	NA
CSVGTSWLPDTQYF	TGCAGCGTCGGGACTAGCTGGTTACCAGATACGCAGTATTTT	TRBD2	14	TRBV29-1	TRBJ2-3	NA
CVSSQGLQGGNTEAFF	TGTGTCAGCAGCCAAGGACTTCAGGGGGGGAACACCGAAGCTTTCTTT	TRBD1	16	TRBV4-2	TRBJ1-1	NA
CASGLGVKDIQYF	TGTGCCAGTGGCTTGGGGGTTAAAGACATTCAGTACTTC	NA	13	TRBV11-2	TRBJ2-4	NA
CASSSGTRSGNTIYF	TGTGCCAGCAGCTCCGGGACAAGGTCAGGAAACACCATATATTTT	NA	15	TRBV28	TRBJ1-3	few
CAISESLALGSPGTEQFF	TGTGCCATCAGTGAGTCCTTGGCGCTAGGGTCGCCTGGGACTGAGCAGTTCTTC	NA	18	TRBV10-3	TRBJ2-1	once
CASSMGGGSSYNEHFF	TGCGCCAGCAGCATGGGAGGCGGGAGCTCCTACAATGAGCATTTCTTC	TRBD2	16	TRBV5-1	TRBJ2-1	NA
CASSLATGTAIFTYEQYF	TGTGCCAGCAGCTTAGCTACCGGGACGGCAATATTTACCTACGAGCAGTACTTC	NA	18	TRBV5-6	TRBJ2-7	many
CASSLRATVDRGYYEQYF	TGTGCCAGCAGCTTACGTGCTACAGTGGACAGGGGATACTACGAGCAGTACTTC	TRBD1	18	TRBV7-8	TRBJ2-7	NA
CTSSSQTGQNFAAYEQYF	TGTACCAGCAGTTCTCAAACGGGACAAAACTTCGCAGCATACGAGCAGTACTTC	NA	18	TRBV28	TRBJ2-7	NA
CASSPLRKEQFF	TGCGCCAGCAGCCCCCTTCGCAAAGAGCAGTTCTTC	NA	12	TRBV5-1	TRBJ2-1	once
CASSPATGSGEQYF	TGTGCCAGCTCACCAGCGACAGGGTCGGGCGAGCAGTACTTC	TRBD1	14	TRBV18	TRBJ2-7	NA
CARRSRDSVHQETQYF	TGTGCAAGGAGATCCCGGGACTCGGTACACCAAGAGACCCAGTACTTC	NA	16	TRBV11-2	TRBJ2-5	NA
CASSLLAAGVGDTKYF	TGTGCTAGCAGCCTCCTGGCCGCGGGAGTTGGAGATACGAAGTATTTT	TRBD2	16	TRBV14	TRBJ2-3	NA
CAISGVPGLVSEQLF	TGTGCCATCAGCGGGGTCCCGGGACTAGTCAGTGAGCAGTTATTC	TRBD2	15	TRBV10-3	TRBJ2-1	NA
CANGYAVDGTGDLFF	TGTGCCAACGGTTACGCAGTGGACGGCACCGGGGACCTGTTTTTT	NA	15	TRBV6-5	TRBJ2-2	once
CASSDGLAGIGELFF	TGTGCCAGCAGCGACGGACTAGCGGGTATCGGGGAGCTGTTTTTC	TRBD2	15	TRBV7-8	TRBJ2-2	NA
CVGSWGEADTHYF	TGTGTCGGCAGCTGGGGTGAGGCAGATACGCACTATTTT	NA	13	TRBV11-3	TRBJ2-3	NA
CASNQDGQGGQTLYF	TGTGCCAGCAACCAAGACGGACAGGGCGGGCAGACCCTGTACTTC	TRBD1	15	TRBV4-2	TRBJ2-5	NA
CASSSVTGEYNEQFF	TGTGCCAGCAGCTCCGTGACAGGGGAGTACAATGAGCAGTTCTTC	TRBD1	15	TRBV6-4	TRBJ2-1	NA
CASSPQREWDTQYF	TGTGCCAGCAGCCCCCAACGGGAGTGGGACACTCAATACTTC	NA	14	TRBV11-2	TRBJ2-4	NA
CASSHLVWIEDTEAFF	TGTGCCAGCAGCCACCTCGTGTGGATAGAGGACACTGAAGCTTTCTTT	NA	16	TRBV14	TRBJ1-1	NA
CSAEADDLSSYNEQFF	TGCAGTGCTGAAGCCGATGACTTGAGCTCCTACAATGAGCAGTTCTTC	NA	16	TRBV20-1	TRBJ2-1	many
CASSFRTSQITGELFF	TGCGCCAGCAGCTTCCGTACTAGCCAGATCACCGGGGAGCTGTTTTTT	NA	16	TRBV5-1	TRBJ2-2	NA
CASSESGETGELFF	TGTGCCAGCAGTGAATCAGGGGAAACCGGGGAGCTGTTTTTT	NA	14	TRBV6-1	TRBJ2-2	many
CASSLENSGPGETHYF	TGTGCCAGCAGCTTAGAGAATAGCGGCCCGGGGGAGACCCATTACTTC	NA	16	TRBV11-2	TRBJ2-5	NA
CASSFQGARGFGYTF	TGTGCCAGCAGCTTTCAGGGGGCGCGGGGGTTTGGCTACACCTTC	TRBD1	15	TRBV5-6	TRBJ1-2	many
CASSLVSSGPGETQCF	TGTGCCAGTAGCTTAGTGAGTAGCGGCCCGGGGGAGACTCAGTGCTTC	NA	16	TRBV11-2	TRBJ2-5	NA
CASSYSGQGAYEQYF	TGTGCCAGCAGTTACTCGGGACAGGGGGCCTACGAGCAGTACTTC	TRBD1	15	TRBV6-5	TRBJ2-7	many
CANSATGTGAETQYF	TGCGCCAACAGTGCAACCGGGACTGGCGCGGAGACCCAGTACTTC	NA	15	TRBV10-2	TRBJ2-5	NA
CNVESNRYEQFF	TGCAACGTTGAATCTAATAGATATGAGCAGTTCTTT	NA	12	TRBV29-1	TRBJ2-1	NA
CVSSLDPGLPTHEQFF	TGTGTCAGCAGCTTAGACCCGGGACTTCCTACGCATGAGCAGTTCTTC	NA	16	TRBV11-1	TRBJ2-1	NA
CASSLTGIAYEQYF	TGTGCCAGCAGCTTAACTGGTATTGCCTATGAACAGTACTTC	NA	14	TRBV11-2	TRBJ2-7	NA